The clone carrying this TCR beta chain was detected many times. The target antigen is unknown. The source material, RNA transcripts, was used to amplify TCR beta CDR3 regions. The TCR CDR3 first-round RT-PCR relied on the HTBI primer set. TCRdb reprocessed the multiplex PCR reads via MiXCR and lists one record per CDR3 protein. The top ten hold roughly 9.2% of the sample, which has about 360,000 distinct CDR3 sequences, roughly 13% seen once. Germline values: CDR1 MDHEN, CDR2 SYDVKM. V shed 4 bases and J shed 5 bases, with 14 bases lying between them. The CDR3 is 14 residues long. Over 18 months, lack of ophthalmopathy progression marked Graves' hyperthyroidism as stable. The data were taken from a study of T cells in Graves' hyperthyroidism and ophthalmopathy. Study summary: Staff took peripheral blood when the initial diagnosis was made, before any treatment began.

Study observations and caveats: The model's output predicted ophthalmopathy at a median of 6.5 months prior to onset.

This chain connects TRBV28 to TRBJ1-2, with D tentatively TRBD1 (6 bases). The receptor's source is a woman between 18 and 29 years old with Graves' hyperthyroidism. Material for sequencing was blood. CDR3 protein: CASSSPGQWYGYTF. Written as DNA, the CDR3 is TGTGCCAGCAGTTCCCCGGGACAATGGTATGGCTACACCTTC.